This T cell receptor (beta chain) was captured by sequencing in a study of T cell responses to AZD1222 COVID-19 vaccine. The CDR3 is made up of 12 amino acids. V lost 5 bases and J 5 bases, leaving 6 bases between the germline ends. CDR1 and CDR2 (germline): WNHNN, SYGVQD (reference sequence). TCRdb keeps only in-frame clones here, not all; method: immunoSEQ multiplex PCR. The sample gives approximately 150,000 clones, 85% to 95% of which show up once; less than 15% is in the top ten. This TCR came from an adult who had recovered from COVID-19. The sequenced sample was peripheral blood, obtained after recovery from COVID-19. The chain links TRBV10-1 to TRBJ2-2; D is undetermined. Here the CDR3 reads CASSPGTGELFF. DNA for the CDR3: TGCGCCAGCAGTCCCGGTACCGGGGAGCTGTTTTTT.